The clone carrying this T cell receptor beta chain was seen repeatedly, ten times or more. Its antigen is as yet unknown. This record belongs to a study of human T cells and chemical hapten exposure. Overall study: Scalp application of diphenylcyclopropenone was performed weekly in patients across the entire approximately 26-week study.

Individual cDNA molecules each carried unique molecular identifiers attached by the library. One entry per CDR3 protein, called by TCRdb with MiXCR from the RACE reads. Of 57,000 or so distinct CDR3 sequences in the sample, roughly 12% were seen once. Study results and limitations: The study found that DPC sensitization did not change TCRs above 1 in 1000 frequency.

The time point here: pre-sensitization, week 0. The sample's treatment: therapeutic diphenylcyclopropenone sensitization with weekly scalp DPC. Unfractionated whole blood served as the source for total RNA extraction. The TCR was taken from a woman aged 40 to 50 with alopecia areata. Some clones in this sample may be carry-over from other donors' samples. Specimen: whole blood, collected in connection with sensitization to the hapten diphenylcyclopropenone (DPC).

In DNA, the CDR3 is TGTGCCAGCAGCTCGGAAGAATGGGGGACCCAGTACTTC. This encodes CASSSEEWGTQYF. This chain joins TRBV7-3 and TRBJ2-5; D remains unclear. Trimming left V 4 bases short and J 7 bases short, with 13 bases between. The CDR3 runs 13 residues. Germline V gene data show CDR1 as SGHTA and CDR2 as FQGTGA. Variable domain in full (rest from reference TRBV7-3 and TRBJ2-5): GAGVSQTPSNKVTEKGKYVELRCDPISGHTALYWYRQSLGQGPEFLIYFQGTGAADDSGLPNDRFFAVRPEGSVSTLKIQRTERGDSAVYLCASSSEEWGTQYFGPGTRLLVL.